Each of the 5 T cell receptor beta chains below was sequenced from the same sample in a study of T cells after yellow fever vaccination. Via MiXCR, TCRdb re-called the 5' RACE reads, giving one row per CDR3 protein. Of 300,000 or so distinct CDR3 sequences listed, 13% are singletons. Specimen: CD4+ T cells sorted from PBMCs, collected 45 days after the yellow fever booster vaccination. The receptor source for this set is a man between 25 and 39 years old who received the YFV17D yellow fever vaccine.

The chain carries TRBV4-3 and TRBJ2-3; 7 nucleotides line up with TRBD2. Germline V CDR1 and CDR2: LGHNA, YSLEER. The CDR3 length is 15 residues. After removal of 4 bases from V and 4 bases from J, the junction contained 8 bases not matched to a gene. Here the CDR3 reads CASSRVAGTPDTQYF. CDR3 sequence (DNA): TGCGCCAGCAGCCGGGTAGCGGGTACGCCAGATACGCAGTATTTT.

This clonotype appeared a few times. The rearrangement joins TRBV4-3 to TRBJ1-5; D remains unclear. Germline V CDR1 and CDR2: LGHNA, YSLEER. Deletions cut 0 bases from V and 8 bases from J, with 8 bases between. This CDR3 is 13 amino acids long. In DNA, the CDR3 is TGCGCCAGCAGCCAAGATCTTGGAGAGCCCCAGCATTTT. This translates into CASSQDLGEPQHF.

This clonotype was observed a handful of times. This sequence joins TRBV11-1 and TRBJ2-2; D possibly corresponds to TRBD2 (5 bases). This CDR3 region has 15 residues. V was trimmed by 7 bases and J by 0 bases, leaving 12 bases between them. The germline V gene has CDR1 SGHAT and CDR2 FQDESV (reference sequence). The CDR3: CASTASPTNTGELFF. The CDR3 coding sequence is TGTGCCAGCACCGCTAGCCCAACGAACACCGGGGAGCTGTTTTTT.

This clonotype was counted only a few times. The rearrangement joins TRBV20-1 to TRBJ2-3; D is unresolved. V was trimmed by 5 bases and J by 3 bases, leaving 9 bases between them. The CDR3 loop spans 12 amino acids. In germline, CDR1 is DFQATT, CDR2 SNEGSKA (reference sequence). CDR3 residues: CSAGERTDTQYF. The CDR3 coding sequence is TGCAGTGCTGGGGAAAGGACAGATACGCAGTATTTT.

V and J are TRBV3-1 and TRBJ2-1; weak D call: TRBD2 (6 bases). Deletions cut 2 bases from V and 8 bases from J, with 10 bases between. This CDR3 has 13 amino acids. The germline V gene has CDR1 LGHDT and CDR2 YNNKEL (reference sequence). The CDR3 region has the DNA TGTGCCAGCAGCCAATGGGAGGTAGATGAGCAGTTCTTC. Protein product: CASSQWEVDEQFF.